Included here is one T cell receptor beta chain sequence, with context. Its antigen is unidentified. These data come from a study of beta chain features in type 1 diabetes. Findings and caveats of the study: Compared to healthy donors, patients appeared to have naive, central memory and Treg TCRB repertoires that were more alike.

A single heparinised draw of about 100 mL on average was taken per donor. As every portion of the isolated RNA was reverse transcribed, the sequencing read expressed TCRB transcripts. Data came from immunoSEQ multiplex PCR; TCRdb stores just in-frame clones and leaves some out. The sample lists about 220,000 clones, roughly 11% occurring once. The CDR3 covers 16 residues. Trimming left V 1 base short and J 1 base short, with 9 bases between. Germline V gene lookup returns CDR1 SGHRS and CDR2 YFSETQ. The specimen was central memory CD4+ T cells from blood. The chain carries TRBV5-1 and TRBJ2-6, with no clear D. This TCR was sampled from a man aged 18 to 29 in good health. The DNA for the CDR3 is TGCGCCAGCAGCTTGCAGGTATCTTCTGGGGCCAACGTCCTGACTTTC. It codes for CASSLQVSSGANVLTF. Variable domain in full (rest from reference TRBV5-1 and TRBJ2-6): KAGVTQTPRYLIKTRGQQVTLSCSPISGHRSVSWYQQTPGQGLQFLFEYFSETQRNKGNFPGRFSGRQFSNSRSEMNVSTLELGDSALYLCASSLQVSSGANVLTFGAGSRLTVL.